This is a list of T cell receptor beta chains from one sample in a study of T-cell reconstitution after alpha-beta-depleted transplantation in children. TCRdb independently ran MiXCR on the PCR reads; one entry per CDR3 protein. The sample yields fewer than 550,000 distinct CDR3 sequences, roughly 10% seen once. The sample was PBMCs, taken before TCRalphabeta/CD19-depleted stem cell transplant. These receptors all come from a child aged 2 to 10 with inherited bone marrow failure, due to receive a stem cell transplant. Each CDR3 is given with its conserved first and last residue. D genes are given only for firm matches. Where a row states a size, it is once, few, many or the class of an expanded clone; other rows omit it.

clone_size | d_call | j_call | v_call | cdr3_nt | cdr3_aa
few | - | TRBJ2-7 | TRBV7-2 | TGTGCCAGCAGCTTAGCTGGGTTTCTGAACGAGCAGTACTTC | CASSLAGFLNEQYF
- | TRBD2 | TRBJ2-3 | TRBV20-1 | TGCAGTGCTCGTTGGGAGGTCGGCGGGAGTACAGATACGCAGTATTTT | CSARWEVGGSTDTQYF
many | - | TRBJ2-2 | TRBV20-1 | TGCAGTGTTAGGCGGGGCGTAAACACCGGGGAGCTGTTTTTT | CSVRRGVNTGELFF
many | - | TRBJ2-7 | TRBV21-1 | TGTGCCAGCAAGTTCGTGACTAGCGGGACCGACGAGCAGTACTTC | CASKFVTSGTDEQYF
many | - | TRBJ2-3 | TRBV6-5 | TGTGCCAGCAGTTACTTTCCTGGGGGAGGTTCAGATACGCAGTATTTT | CASSYFPGGGSDTQYF
few | TRBD1 | TRBJ2-3 | TRBV9 | TGTTCCAGCAGCGTAGAGACAGGGGACACAGATACGCAGTATTTT | CSSSVETGDTDTQYF
few | TRBD2 | TRBJ2-5 | TRBV12-3/TRBV12-4 | TGTGCCAGCAGCCAAAGCCCCCTAGCGGGAGTACGGAAAGAGACCCAGTACTTC | CASSQSPLAGVRKETQYF
many | TRBD2 | TRBJ2-1 | TRBV5-5 | TGTGCCAGCAGTGACCCGGGACTAGCCTGGCATGAGCAGTTCTTC | CASSDPGLAWHEQFF
- | - | TRBJ2-7 | TRBV7-8 | TGTGCCAGCAGCCCCGGGGGTTGGGGGGCCTACGACCAGTACTTC | CASSPGGWGAYDQYF
many | TRBD1 | TRBJ2-7 | TRBV5-1 | TGCGCCAGCAGCTCAGGACAGGGCCCCTGGGACGAGCAGTACTTC | CASSSGQGPWDEQYF
many | TRBD1 | TRBJ1-5 | TRBV29-1 | TGCAGCGCCAGACAGGGGCCTGGGCAGCGCCAGCATTTT | CSARQGPGQRQHF
many | - | TRBJ2-5 | TRBV3-1 | TGTGCCAGCAACTGGGGGCTCCAAGAGACCCAGTACTTC | CASNWGLQETQYF
many | - | TRBJ2-3 | TRBV5-6 | TGTGCCAGCAGCTTGGCTAGCGCCGGCTCAGATACGCAGTATTTT | CASSLASAGSDTQYF
many | TRBD2 | TRBJ2-1 | TRBV5-1 | TGCGCCAGCAGCTCAACCCCGGGACTAGCGAGCCCACGGGACAATGAGCAGTTCTTC | CASSSTPGLASPRDNEQFF
- | TRBD2 | TRBJ2-3 | TRBV2 | TGTGCCAGCAGTGAACAGCGGGAGGGCCGAAGGGATACGCAGTATTTT | CASSEQREGRRDTQYF